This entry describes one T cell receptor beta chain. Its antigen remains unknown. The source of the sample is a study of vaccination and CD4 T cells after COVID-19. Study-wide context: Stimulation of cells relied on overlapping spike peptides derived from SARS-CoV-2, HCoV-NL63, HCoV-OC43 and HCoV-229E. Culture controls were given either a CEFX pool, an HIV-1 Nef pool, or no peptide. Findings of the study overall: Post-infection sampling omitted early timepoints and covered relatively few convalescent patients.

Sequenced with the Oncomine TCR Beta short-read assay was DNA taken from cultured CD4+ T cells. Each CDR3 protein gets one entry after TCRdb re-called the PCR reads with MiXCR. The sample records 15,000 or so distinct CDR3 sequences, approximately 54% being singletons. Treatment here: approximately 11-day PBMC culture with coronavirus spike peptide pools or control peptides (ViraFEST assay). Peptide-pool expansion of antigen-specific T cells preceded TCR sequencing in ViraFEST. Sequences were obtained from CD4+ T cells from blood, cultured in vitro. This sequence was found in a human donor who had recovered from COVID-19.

The CDR3 sequence is CASSYHGTVTQYF. The CDR3 bases are TGTGCCAGCAGTTACCATGGGACAGTCACGCAGTATTTT. The rearrangement links TRBV6-2 or TRBV6-3 to TRBJ2-3; 7 bases are shared with TRBD1. V dropped 2 bases and J dropped 9; count of bases not matched to a gene: 5. This CDR3 is 13 amino acids long. CDR1 and CDR2 (germline): MNHEY, SVGEGT.